The sample holds a few counts of the clone carrying this TCR beta chain. The sample is drawn from a study of blood T cell repertoires in COVID-19. Study background: T cells, B-cell-depleted T cells, or PBMCs provided the cDNA or gDNA that served as material.

The authors' processing: Nucleated cell counts were estimated from reference gene primer amplification. Libraries were prepared by immunoSEQ multiplex PCR; TCRdb keeps only in-frame clonotypes and omits some of them. V and J calls and clone size follow that table, whereas D and trimming were derived from the DNA. The sample gives roughly 62,000 clones, more than 60% of which show up once; 18% is in the top ten. The CDR3 spans 13 residues. Germline trimming cut 6 bases from V and 4 bases from J; bases unmatched to any gene: 4. Germline lookup yields CDR1 SGHTA and CDR2 FQGNSA. The genes are TRBV7-2 and TRBJ1-2, with 8 bases identical to TRBD1. Material for sequencing was peripheral blood. This clonotype originated in a man between 60 and 75 years old with acute or convalescent COVID-19. The CDR3 DNA reads as TGTGCCAGCAGTCTTACAGGGGGCTATGGCTACACCTTC. Translating it yields CASSLTGGYGYTF.